This T cell receptor beta chain was sequenced during a study of response to subunit inactivated influenza vaccine. General study findings and limits: The authors offered the suggestion that each seasonal influenza vaccination recruits few new T cells.

TCRdb ran MiXCR on the RT-PCR reads and lists one entry per CDR3 protein. The top ten clones hold approximately 3% of a sample with some 500,000 distinct CDR3 sequences, about 15% of them seen once. For this clonotype: Its antigen remains unidentified.

The V end lost 1 base, the J end lost 9 bases, and 8 bases lay between the germline ends. Germline CDR1 SGHRS, CDR2 YFSETQ. The CDR3 runs to 13 residues. The receptor was derived from a man in his fifties or sixties who received an inactivated influenza vaccine. The source was CD4+ T cells sorted from PBMCs, collected 23 to 25 months after vaccination. This chain connects TRBV5-1 to TRBJ2-6, with D unresolved. As DNA, the CDR3 is TGCGCCAGCAGCTTGTTGATCCTCAACGTCCTGACTTTC. Protein sequence: CASSLLILNVLTF.